This TCR beta chain originates from a study of blood T cell repertoires in COVID-19. Background on the study: Some COVID-19 samples were acute and others convalescent; all came from the United States, Italy and Spain. The cDNA or gDNA used as material had been derived from T cells, B-cell-depleted T cells, or PBMCs.

Trimming removed 8 bases from V and 6 bases from J; junction bases left unmatched: 12. This CDR3 has 15 residues. The V gene's germline CDR1 is LNHDA and CDR2 SQIVND (reference sequence). Participant reports of clinical history set cohort assignment. Only in-frame clones appear in the TCRdb table, and some are missing; sequencing was by immunoSEQ multiplex PCR. The sample records 250,000 or so clones, roughly 81% being singletons. The chain recombines TRBV19 with TRBJ2-1, with 8 bases matching TRBD2. The sequence was collected from a woman in her forties or fifties who had been exposed to COVID-19. Sequences were obtained from PBMCs or T cells enriched from blood (not recorded which). CDR3 protein: CASRDGRGVLNEQFF. The CDR3 bases are TGTGCCAGTCGGGATGGGCGGGGGGTCCTCAATGAGCAGTTCTTC.